This T cell receptor beta chain was sequenced for a study of CD8 T cells in Susac syndrome. The V gene's germline CDR1 is DFQATT and CDR2 SNEGSKA (reference sequence). V dropped 2 bases and J dropped 4 bases, with 6 bases sitting between them. The length of the CDR3 is 12 residues. When the RNA was reverse transcribed, random hexamers were used with an input of about 0.5 to 1 ug. Each CDR3 protein is one row after TCRdb ran MiXCR on the immunoSEQ multiplex PCR reads. The table has 100,000 to 150,000 distinct CDR3 sequences, 96% seen once; the top ten hold about 0.13%. Study-level results: TCR sequencing and HLA analysis covered a relatively small number of individuals.

For this clonotype: The antigen remains unidentified.

The clonotype comes from a human donor with Susac syndrome. Sequenced sample: CD4+ T cells from PBMCs. The chain couples TRBV20-1 to TRBJ1-5; D ambiguous. The CDR3 region is CSARRDNQPQHF. The CDR3 DNA reads as TGCAGTGCTAGACGGGATAATCAGCCCCAGCATTTT.